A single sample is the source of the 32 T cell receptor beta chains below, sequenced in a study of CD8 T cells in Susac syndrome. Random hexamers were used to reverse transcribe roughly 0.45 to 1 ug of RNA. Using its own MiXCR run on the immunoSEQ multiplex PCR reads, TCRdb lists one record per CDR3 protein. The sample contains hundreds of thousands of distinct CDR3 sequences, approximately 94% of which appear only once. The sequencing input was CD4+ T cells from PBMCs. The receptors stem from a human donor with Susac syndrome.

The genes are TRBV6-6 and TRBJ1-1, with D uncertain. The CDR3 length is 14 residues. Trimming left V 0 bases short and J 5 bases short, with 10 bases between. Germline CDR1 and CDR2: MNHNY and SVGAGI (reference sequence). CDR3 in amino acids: CASSYSKEGTEAFF. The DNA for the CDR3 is TGTGCCAGCAGTTACTCGAAGGAAGGAACTGAAGCTTTCTTT.

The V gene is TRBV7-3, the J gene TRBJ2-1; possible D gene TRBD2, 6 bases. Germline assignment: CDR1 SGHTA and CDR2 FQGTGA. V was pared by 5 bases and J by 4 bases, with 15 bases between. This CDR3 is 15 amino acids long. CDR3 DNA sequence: TGTGCCAGCAGCATGAGGCGGGGCAAATACAATGAGCAGTTCTTC. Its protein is CASSMRRGKYNEQFF. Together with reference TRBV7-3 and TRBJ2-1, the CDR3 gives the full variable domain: GAGVSQTPSNKVTEKGKYVELRCDPISGHTALYWYRQSLGQGPEFLIYFQGTGAADDSGLPNDRFFAVRPEGSVSTLKIQRTERGDSAVYLCASSMRRGKYNEQFFGPGTRLTVL.

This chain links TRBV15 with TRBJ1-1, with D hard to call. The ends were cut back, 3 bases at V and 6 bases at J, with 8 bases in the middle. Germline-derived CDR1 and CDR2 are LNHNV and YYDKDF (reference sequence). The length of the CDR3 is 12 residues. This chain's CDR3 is CATSRRNSEAFF. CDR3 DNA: TGTGCCACCAGCAGGAGAAACTCTGAAGCTTTCTTT.

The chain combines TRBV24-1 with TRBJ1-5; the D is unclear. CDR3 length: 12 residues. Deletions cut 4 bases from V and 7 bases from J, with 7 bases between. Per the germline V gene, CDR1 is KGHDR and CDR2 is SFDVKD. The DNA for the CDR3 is TGTGCCACCAGTGAAAAGGGACAGCCCCAGCATTTT. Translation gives CATSEKGQPQHF.

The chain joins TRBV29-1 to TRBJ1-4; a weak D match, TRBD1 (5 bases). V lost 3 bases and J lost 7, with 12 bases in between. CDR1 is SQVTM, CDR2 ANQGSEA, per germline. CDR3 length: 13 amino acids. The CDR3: CSVDGGGGEKLFF. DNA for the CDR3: TGCAGCGTTGACGGCGGGGGAGGTGAAAAACTGTTTTTT.

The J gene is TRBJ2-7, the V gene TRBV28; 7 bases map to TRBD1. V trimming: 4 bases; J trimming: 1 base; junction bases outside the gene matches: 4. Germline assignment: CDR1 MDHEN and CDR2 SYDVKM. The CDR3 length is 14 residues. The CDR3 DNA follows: TGTGCCAGCAGTTCGACGGGACAGTCCTACGAGCAGTACTTC. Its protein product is CASSSTGQSYEQYF.

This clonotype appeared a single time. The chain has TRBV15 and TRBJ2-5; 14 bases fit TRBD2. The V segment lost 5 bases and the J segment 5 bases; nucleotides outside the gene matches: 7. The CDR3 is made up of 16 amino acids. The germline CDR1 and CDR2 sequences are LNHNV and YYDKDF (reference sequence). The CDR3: CATSGRLAGGIETQYF. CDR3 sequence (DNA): TGTGCCACCAGCGGACGACTAGCGGGGGGGATCGAGACCCAGTACTTC.

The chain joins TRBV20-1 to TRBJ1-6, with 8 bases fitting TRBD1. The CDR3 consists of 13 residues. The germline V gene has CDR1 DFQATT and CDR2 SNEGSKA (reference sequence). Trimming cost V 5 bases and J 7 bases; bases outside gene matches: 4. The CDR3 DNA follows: TGCAGTGCTTTCCGGGACAGGAATTCACCCCTCCACTTT. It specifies CSAFRDRNSPLHF.

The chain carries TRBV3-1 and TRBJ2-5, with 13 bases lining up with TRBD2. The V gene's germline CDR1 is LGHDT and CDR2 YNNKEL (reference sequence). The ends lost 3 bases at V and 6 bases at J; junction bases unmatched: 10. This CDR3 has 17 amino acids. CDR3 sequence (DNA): TGTGCCAGCAGCCAGGAGGGACTAGCGGGGACTCAGAAGACCCAGTACTTC. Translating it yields CASSQEGLAGTQKTQYF.

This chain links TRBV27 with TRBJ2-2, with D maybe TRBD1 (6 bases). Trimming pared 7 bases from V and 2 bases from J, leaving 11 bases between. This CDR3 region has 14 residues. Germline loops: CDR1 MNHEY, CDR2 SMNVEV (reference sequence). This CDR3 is CASKRQVNTGELFF. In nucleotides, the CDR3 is TGTGCCAGCAAGAGACAGGTCAACACCGGGGAGCTGTTTTTT.

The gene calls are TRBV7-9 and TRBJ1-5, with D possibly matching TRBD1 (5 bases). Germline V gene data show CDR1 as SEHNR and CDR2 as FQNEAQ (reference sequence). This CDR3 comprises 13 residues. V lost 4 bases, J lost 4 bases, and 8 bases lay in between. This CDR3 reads CASSSTENQPQHF. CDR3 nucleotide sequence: TGTGCCAGCAGCTCGACAGAGAATCAGCCCCAGCATTTT.

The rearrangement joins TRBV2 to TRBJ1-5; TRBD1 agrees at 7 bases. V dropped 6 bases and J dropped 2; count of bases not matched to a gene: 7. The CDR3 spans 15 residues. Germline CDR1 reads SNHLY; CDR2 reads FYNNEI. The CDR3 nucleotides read TGTGCCAGCAGGCGACAGGGATCGGGCAATCAGCCCCAGCATTTT. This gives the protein CASRRQGSGNQPQHF. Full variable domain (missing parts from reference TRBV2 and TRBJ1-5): EPEVTQTPSHQVTQMGQEVILRCVPISNHLYFYWYRQILGQKVEFLVSFYNNEISEKSEIFDDQFSVERPDGSNFTLKIRSTKLEDSAMYFCASRRQGSGNQPQHFGDGTRLSIL.

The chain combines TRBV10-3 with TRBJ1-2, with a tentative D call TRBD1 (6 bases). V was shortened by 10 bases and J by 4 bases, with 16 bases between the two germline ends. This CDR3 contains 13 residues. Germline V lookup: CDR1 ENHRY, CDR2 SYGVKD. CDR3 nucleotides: TGTGCCACCGCAGGGGACACCACCTATGGCTACACCTTC. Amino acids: CATAGDTTYGYTF.

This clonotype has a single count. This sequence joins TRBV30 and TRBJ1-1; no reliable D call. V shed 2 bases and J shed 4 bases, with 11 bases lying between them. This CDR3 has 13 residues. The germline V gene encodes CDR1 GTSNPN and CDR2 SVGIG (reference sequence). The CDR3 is CAWSLDQSTEAFF. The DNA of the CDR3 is TGTGCCTGGAGTTTGGACCAGAGCACTGAAGCTTTCTTT.

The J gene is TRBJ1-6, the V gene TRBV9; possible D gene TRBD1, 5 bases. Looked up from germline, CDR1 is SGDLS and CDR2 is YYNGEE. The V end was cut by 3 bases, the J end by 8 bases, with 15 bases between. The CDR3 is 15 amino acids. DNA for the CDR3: TGTGCCAGCAGCGCGGGGACGCGAACGTATTCACCCCTCCACTTT. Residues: CASSAGTRTYSPLHF.

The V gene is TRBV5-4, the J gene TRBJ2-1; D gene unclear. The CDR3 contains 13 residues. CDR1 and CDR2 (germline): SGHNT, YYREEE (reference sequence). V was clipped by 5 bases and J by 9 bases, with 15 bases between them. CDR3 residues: CASSPSPDGEQFF. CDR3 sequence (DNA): TGTGCCAGCAGTCCCTCTCCGGACGGTGAGCAGTTCTTC.

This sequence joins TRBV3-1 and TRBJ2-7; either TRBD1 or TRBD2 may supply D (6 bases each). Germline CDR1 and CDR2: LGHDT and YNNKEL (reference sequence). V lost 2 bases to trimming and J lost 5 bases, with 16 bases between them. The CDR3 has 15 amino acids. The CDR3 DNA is TGTGCCAGCAGCCAAACATTCCGGGGGCAAGACGAGCAGTACTTC. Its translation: CASSQTFRGQDEQYF.

As DNA, the CDR3 is TGCAGTGCCATCGGGCTAGCACGCACAGATACGCAGTATTTT. Its protein product is CSAIGLARTDTQYF. This rearrangement joins TRBV20-1 to TRBJ2-3, with D perhaps matching TRBD2 (5 bases). From germline, CDR1 is DFQATT and CDR2 SNEGSKA (reference sequence). The CDR3 contains 14 residues. V was cut by 6 bases and J by 1 base, with 14 bases left in between.

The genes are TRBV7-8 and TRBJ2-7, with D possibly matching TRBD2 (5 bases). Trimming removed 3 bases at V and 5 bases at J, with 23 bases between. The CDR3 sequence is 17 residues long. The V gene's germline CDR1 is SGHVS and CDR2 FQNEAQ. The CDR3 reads CASSFEDFGLPPNEQYF. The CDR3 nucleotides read TGTGCCAGCAGCTTCGAGGACTTTGGACTCCCCCCCAACGAGCAGTACTTC. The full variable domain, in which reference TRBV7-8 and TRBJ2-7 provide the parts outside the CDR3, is GAGVSQSPRYKVAKRGQDVALRCDPISGHVSLFWYQQALGQGPEFLTYFQNEAQLDKSGLPSDRFFAERPEGSVSTLKIQRTQQEDSAVYLCASSFEDFGLPPNEQYFGPGTRLTVT.

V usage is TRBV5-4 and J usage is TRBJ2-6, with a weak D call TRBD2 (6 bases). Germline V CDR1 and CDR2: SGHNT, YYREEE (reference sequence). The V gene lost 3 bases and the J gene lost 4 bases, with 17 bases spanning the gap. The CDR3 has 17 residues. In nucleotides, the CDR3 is TGTGCCAGCAGCTGGGGGGTGGCACTTACAGGGGCCAACGTCCTGACTTTC. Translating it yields CASSWGVALTGANVLTF.

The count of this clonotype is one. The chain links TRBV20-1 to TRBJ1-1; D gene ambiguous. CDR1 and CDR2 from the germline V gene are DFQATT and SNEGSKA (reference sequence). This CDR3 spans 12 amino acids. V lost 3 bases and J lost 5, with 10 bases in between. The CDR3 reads CSASAGATEAFF. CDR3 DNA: TGCAGTGCTAGCGCGGGCGCAACTGAAGCTTTCTTT.

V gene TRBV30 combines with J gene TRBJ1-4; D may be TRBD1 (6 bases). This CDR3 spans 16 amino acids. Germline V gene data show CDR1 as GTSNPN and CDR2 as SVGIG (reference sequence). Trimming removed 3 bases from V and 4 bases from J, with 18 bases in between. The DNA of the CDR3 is TGTGCCTGGAGGGGGCCCAACAGGGAATTTAATGAAAAACTGTTTTTT. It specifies CAWRGPNREFNEKLFF.

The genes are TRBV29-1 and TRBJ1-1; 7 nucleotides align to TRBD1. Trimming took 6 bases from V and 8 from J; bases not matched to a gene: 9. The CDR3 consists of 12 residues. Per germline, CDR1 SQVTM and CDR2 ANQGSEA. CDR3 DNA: TGCAGCGTGGGCTACAGGGGCGGAGAAGCTTTCTTT. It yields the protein CSVGYRGGEAFF.

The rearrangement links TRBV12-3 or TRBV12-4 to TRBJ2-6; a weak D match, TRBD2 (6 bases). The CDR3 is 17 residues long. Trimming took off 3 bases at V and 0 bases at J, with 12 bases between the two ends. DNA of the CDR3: TGTGCCAGCAGTTTGCGGCGGGGTACCTCTGGGGCCAACGTCCTGACTTTC. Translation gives CASSLRRGTSGANVLTF.

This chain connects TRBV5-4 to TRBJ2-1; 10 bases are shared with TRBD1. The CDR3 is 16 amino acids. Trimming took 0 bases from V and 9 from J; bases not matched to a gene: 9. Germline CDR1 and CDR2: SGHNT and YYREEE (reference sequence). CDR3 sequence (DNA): TGTGCCAGCAGCTTGGGGGGGGGACAGGGGCATGGTGAGCAGTTCTTC. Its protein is CASSLGGGQGHGEQFF.

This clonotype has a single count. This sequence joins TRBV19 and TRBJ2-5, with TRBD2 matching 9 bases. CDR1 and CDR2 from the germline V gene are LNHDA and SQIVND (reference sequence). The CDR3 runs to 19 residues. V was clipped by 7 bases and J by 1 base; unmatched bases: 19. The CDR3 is CASKGHLAGKQSFQETQYF. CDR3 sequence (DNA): TGTGCCAGTAAAGGACATCTAGCGGGGAAACAATCCTTCCAAGAGACCCAGTACTTC.

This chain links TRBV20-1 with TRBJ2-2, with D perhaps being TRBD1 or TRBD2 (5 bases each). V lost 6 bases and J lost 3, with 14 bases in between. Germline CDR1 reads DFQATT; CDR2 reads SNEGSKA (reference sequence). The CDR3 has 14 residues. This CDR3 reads CSARLWGHTGELFF. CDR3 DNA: TGCAGTGCCCGACTATGGGGCCACACCGGGGAGCTGTTTTTT.

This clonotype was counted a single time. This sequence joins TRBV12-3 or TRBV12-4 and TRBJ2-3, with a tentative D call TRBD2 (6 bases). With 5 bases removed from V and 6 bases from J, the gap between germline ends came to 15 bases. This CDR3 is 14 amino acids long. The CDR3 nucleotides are TGTGCCAGCAGTCCGGGACTGGAGGGGGATACGCAGTATTTT. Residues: CASSPGLEGDTQYF.

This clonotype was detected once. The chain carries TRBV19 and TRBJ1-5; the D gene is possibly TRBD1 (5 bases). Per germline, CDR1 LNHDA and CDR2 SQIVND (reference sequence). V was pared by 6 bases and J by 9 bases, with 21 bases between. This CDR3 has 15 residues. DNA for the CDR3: TGTGCCAGTAGCCCGGGACGGCTGGGAATGGTGCCCCAGCATTTT. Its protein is CASSPGRLGMVPQHF. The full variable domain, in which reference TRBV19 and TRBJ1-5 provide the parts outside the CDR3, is DGGITQSPKYLFRKEGQNVTLSCEQNLNHDAMYWYRQDPGQGLRLIYYSQIVNDFQKGDIAEGYSVSREKKESFPLTVTSAQKNPTAFYLCASSPGRLGMVPQHFGDGTRLSIL.

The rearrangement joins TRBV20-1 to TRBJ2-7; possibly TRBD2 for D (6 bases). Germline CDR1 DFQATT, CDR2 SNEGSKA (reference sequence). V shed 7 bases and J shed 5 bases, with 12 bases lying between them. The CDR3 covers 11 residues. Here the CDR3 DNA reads TGCAGTGTTAGCGGAAGAAACGAGCAGTACTTC. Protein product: CSVSGRNEQYF.

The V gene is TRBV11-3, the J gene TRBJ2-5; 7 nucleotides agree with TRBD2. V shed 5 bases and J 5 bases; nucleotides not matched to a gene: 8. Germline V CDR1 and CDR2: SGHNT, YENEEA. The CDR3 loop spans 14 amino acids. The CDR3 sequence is CASSLGGLDETQYF. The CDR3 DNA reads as TGTGCCAGCAGCCTAGGAGGACTAGACGAGACCCAGTACTTC.

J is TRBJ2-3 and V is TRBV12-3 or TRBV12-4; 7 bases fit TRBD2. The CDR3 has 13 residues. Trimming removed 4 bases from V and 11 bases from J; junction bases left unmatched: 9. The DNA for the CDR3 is TGTGCCAGCAGTTCCCCAGAGAGGGAGGGGCAGTATTTT. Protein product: CASSSPEREGQYF.